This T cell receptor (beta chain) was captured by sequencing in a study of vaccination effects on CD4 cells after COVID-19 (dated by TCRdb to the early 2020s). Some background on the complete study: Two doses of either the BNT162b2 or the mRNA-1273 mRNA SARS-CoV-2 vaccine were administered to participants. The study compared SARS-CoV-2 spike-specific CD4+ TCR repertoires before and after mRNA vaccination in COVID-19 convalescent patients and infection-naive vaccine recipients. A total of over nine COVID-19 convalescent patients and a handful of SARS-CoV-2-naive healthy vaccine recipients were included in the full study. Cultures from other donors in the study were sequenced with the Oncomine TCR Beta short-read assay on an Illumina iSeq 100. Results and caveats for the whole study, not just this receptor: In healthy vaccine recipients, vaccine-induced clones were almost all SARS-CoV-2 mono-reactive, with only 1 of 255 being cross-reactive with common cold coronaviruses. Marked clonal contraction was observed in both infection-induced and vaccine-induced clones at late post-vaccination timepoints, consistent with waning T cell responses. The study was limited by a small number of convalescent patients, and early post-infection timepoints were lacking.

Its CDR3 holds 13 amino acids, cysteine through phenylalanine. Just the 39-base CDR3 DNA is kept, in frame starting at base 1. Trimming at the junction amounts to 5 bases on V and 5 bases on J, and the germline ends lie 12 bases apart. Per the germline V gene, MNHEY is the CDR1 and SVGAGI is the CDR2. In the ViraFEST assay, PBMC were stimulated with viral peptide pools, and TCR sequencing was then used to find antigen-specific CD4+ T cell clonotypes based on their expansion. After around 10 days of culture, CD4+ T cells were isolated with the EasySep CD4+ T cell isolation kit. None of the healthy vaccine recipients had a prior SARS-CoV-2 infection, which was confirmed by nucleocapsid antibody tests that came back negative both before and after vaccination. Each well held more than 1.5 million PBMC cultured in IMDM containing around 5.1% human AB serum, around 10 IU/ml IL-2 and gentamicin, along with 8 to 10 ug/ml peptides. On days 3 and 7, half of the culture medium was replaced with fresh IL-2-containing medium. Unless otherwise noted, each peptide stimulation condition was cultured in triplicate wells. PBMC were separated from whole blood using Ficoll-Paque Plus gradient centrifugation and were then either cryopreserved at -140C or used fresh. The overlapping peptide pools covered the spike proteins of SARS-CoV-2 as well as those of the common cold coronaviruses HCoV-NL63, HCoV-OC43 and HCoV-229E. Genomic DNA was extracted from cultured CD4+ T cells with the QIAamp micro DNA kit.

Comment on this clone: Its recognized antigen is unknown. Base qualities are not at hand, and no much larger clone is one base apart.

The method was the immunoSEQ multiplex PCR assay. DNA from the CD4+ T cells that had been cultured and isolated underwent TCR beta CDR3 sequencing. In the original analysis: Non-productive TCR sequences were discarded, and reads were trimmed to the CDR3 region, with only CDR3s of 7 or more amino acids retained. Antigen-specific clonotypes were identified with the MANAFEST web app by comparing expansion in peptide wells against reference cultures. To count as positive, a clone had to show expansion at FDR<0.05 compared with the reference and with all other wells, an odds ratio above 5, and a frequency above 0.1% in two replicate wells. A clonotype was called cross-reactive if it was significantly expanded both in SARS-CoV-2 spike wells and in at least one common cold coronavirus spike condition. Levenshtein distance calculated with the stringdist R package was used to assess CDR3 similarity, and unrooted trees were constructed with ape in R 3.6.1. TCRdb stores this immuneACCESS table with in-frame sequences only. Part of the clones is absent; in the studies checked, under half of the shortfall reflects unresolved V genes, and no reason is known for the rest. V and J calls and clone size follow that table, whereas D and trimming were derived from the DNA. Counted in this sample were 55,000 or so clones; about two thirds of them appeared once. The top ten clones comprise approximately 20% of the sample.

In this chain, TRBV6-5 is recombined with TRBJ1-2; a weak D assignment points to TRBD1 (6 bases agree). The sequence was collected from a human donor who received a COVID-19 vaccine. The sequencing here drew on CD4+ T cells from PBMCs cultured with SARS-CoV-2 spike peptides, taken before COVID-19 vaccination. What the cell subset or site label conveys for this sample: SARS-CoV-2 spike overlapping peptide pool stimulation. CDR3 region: CASSQRDKYGYTF. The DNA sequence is TGTGCCAGCAGTCAGAGGGACAAGTATGGCTACACCTTC.